The 29 T cell receptor beta chains below come from one sample, sequenced in a study of Ad26.COV2.S vaccination and SARS-CoV-2 variants. Documented treatment: around 19 received Ad26.COV2.S at low or high dose, single or two shots; about five received placebo; per-sample allocation not given. Specimens were obtained on day 63 following the first vaccine or placebo injection. TCRdb's copy holds only in-frame clones and misses some; the assay was immunoSEQ multiplex PCR. The table lists about 680,000 clones, about 90% of them singletons. The material sequenced was peripheral blood, taken in a trial of Ad26.COV2.S vaccine versus placebo. The source of these receptors is a person aged 18-65 years who received the Ad26.COV2.S COVID-19 vaccine or a placebo.

This chain joins TRBV2 and TRBJ2-5; tentatively, D is TRBD1 or TRBD2 (6 bases each). The CDR3 covers 14 residues. CDR1 SNHLY and CDR2 FYNNEI come from the germline V gene. V lost 1 base and J 5 bases, leaving 11 bases between the germline ends. CDR3 protein: CASSEVEGVETQYF. As DNA, the CDR3 is TGTGCCAGCAGTGAAGTGGAGGGGGTGGAGACCCAGTACTTC. The full variable domain, rest sourced from reference TRBV2 and TRBJ2-5, is EPEVTQTPSHQVTQMGQEVILRCVPISNHLYFYWYRQILGQKVEFLVSFYNNEISEKSEIFDDQFSVERPDGSNFTLKIRSTKLEDSAMYFCASSEVEGVETQYFGPGTRLLVL.

This rearrangement joins TRBV6-5 to TRBJ1-5, with 7 bases identical to TRBD1. The V segment lost 7 bases and the J segment 6 bases; nucleotides outside the gene matches: 6. Germline-derived CDR1 and CDR2 are MNHEY and SVGAGI. The CDR3 has 13 residues. CDR3 sequence reads: CASKGGGGQPQHF. CDR3 in DNA: TGTGCCAGCAAGGGAGGGGGCGGTCAGCCCCAGCATTTT.

This chain uses TRBV24-1 with TRBJ2-1; the D gene could be TRBD1 or TRBD2 (5 bases each). Germline V lookup: CDR1 KGHDR, CDR2 SFDVKD. V lost 4 bases, J lost 15 bases, and 15 bases lay in between. The CDR3 is 12 residues long. The CDR3 coding sequence is TGTGCCACCAGTGACGAGGGACCCGTGGGGTTCTTC. Its translation is CATSDEGPVGFF.

The rearrangement links TRBV4-3 to TRBJ2-2; 11 bases are a match to TRBD2. V trimming: 1 base; J trimming: 4 bases; junction bases outside the gene matches: 2. This CDR3 spans 16 amino acids. From germline, CDR1 is LGHNA and CDR2 YSLEER. The CDR3 here is CASSQGLAGGTGELFF. In nucleotides, the CDR3 is TGCGCCAGCAGCCAAGGGCTAGCGGGGGGCACCGGGGAGCTGTTTTTT.

The CDR3 DNA follows: TGTGCCAGCAGTGAGGGAGACGGCGTTGGCATTCAGTACTTC. As protein: CASSEGDGVGIQYF. The J gene is TRBJ2-4, the V gene TRBV6-4; tentative D call: TRBD2 (5 bases). There are 14 residues in the CDR3. V was cut by 3 bases and J by 9 bases, with 15 bases left in between. Germline CDR1 is MRHNA and CDR2 is SNTAGT.

The chain's CDR3 is CASRLGQGVRTEAFF. The CDR3 nucleotides are TGTGCCAGCAGGCTCGGCCAGGGTGTAAGGACTGAAGCTTTCTTT. V gene TRBV6-5 combines with J gene TRBJ1-1, with D possibly TRBD1 on 5 matching bases. V was clipped by 6 bases and J by 5 bases, with 19 bases between them. CDR3 length equals 15 residues. From germline, CDR1 is MNHEY and CDR2 SVGAGI.

This clone was recorded once. CDR3 in amino acids: CASSLGGMNTEAFF. The CDR3 bases are TGCGCCAGCAGCCTAGGGGGTATGAACACTGAAGCTTTCTTT. The chain joins TRBV4-1 to TRBJ1-1; tentatively, D is TRBD1 (6 bases). Germline V lookup: CDR1 MGHRA, CDR2 YSYEKL. CDR3 length: 14 amino acids. V was clipped by 4 bases and J by 0 bases, with 9 bases between them.

The gene calls are TRBV24-1 and TRBJ2-2; D call uncertain. The CDR3 covers 13 residues. Trimming shortened V by 5 bases and J by 7 bases, and 10 bases separated the two germline ends. Germline CDR1 and CDR2: KGHDR and SFDVKD. The CDR3 nucleotides are TGTGCCACCAGTGCGTCGCACATCGGGGAGCTGTTTTTT. Its protein is CATSASHIGELFF.

The rearrangement links TRBV7-6 to TRBJ2-2, with D unresolved. The length of the CDR3 is 17 residues. V was clipped by 5 bases and J by 2 bases, with 18 bases between them. Germline CDR1 SGHVS, CDR2 FNYEAQ. The CDR3 nucleotides read TGTGCCAGCAGCAAATCCCAACGGGCAGGCAACACCGGGGAGCTGTTTTTT. This encodes CASSKSQRAGNTGELFF.

V is TRBV2 and J is TRBJ2-3, with D possibly matching TRBD1 (5 bases). CDR1 is SNHLY, CDR2 FYNNEI, per germline. Trimming took 3 bases from V and 2 from J, leaving 9 bases between them. The CDR3 covers 14 residues. The chain's CDR3 is CASSEGPVTDTQYF. The CDR3 DNA reads TGTGCCAGCAGTGAGGGGCCCGTCACAGATACGCAGTATTTT. The full variable domain, rest sourced from reference TRBV2 and TRBJ2-3, is EPEVTQTPSHQVTQMGQEVILRCVPISNHLYFYWYRQILGQKVEFLVSFYNNEISEKSEIFDDQFSVERPDGSNFTLKIRSTKLEDSAMYFCASSEGPVTDTQYFGPGTRLTVL.

V usage is TRBV9 and J usage is TRBJ2-2; D may match TRBD1 or TRBD2 (5 bases each). CDR3 length: 18 residues. The germline V gene encodes CDR1 SGDLS and CDR2 YYNGEE. V was cut by 4 bases and J by 0 bases, with 19 bases left in between. CDR3 in DNA: TGTGCCAGCAGCAGGGACCTTGGGAATTACGCGAACACCGGGGAGCTGTTTTTT. It is translated as CASSRDLGNYANTGELFF.

The chain has TRBV29-1 and TRBJ2-7, with 13 bases identical to TRBD2. In germline, CDR1 is SQVTM, CDR2 ANQGSEA. This CDR3 is built from 16 residues. With 5 bases clipped from V and 7 bases from J, the junction kept 14 bases outside the gene matches. CDR3 sequence (DNA): TGCAGCGTTCAGACTGGGGCGGGACTAGCGGGATGGGAGCAGTACTTC. This encodes CSVQTGAGLAGWEQYF.

This clone appeared a single time. V gene TRBV3-1 (or the pseudogene TRBV3-2) combines with J gene TRBJ1-2; a weak D match, TRBD1 (6 bases). CDR3 length: 17 residues. Deletions cut 3 bases from V and 0 bases from J, with 17 bases between. Looked up from germline, CDR1 is LGHDT and CDR2 is YNNKEL (reference sequence). CDR3 in amino acids: CASSHGAGDTSNYGYTF. The CDR3 DNA reads TGTGCCAGCAGCCATGGGGCCGGGGACACCTCTAACTATGGCTACACCTTC.

J is TRBJ2-7 and V is TRBV24-1; the match to TRBD1 covers 7 bases. After removal of 0 bases from V and 2 bases from J, the junction contained 3 bases not matched to a gene. There are 15 residues in the CDR3. Germline CDR1 is KGHDR and CDR2 is SFDVKD. The CDR3 here is CATSDLLGQTYEQYF. The DNA of the CDR3 is TGTGCCACCAGTGATTTGTTGGGACAGACCTACGAGCAGTACTTC.

The chain recombines TRBV3-1 (or the pseudogene TRBV3-2) with TRBJ1-6; 8 bases map to TRBD1. CDR3 length equals 17 residues. CDR1 LGHDT and CDR2 YNNKEL come from the germline V gene (reference sequence). V was pared by 4 bases and J by 15 bases, with 20 bases of the junction left unmatched. Written as DNA, the CDR3 is TGTGCCAGCAGCCCTCTACGCCAGGACAGGGAGACCTCAGGCCTCCACTTT. Translating gives CASSPLRQDRETSGLHF.

The genes are TRBV27 and TRBJ2-7; 8 bases fit TRBD2. The V segment lost 3 bases and the J segment 0 bases; nucleotides outside the gene matches: 7. Germline V gene sequence: CDR1 MNHEY, CDR2 SMNVEV (reference sequence). The CDR3 extends over 16 amino acids. The CDR3 loop is CASSLVAGQGSYEQYF. CDR3 sequence (DNA): TGTGCCAGCAGTTTGGTAGCGGGGCAAGGCTCCTACGAGCAGTACTTC.

The V gene is TRBV3-1 (or the pseudogene TRBV3-2), the J gene TRBJ1-4; 9 bases line up with TRBD1. J gave up 8 bases and V 6 bases, and 7 bases lay outside the gene matches. The germline V gene encodes CDR1 LGHDT and CDR2 YNNKEL (reference sequence). This CDR3 has 14 residues. The CDR3 sequence: CASSRTGVREKLFF. DNA for the CDR3: TGTGCCAGCAGTCGGACAGGGGTGAGAGAAAAACTGTTTTTT.

This chain connects TRBV19 to TRBJ2-5; D not resolved. Germline V gene sequence: CDR1 LNHDA, CDR2 SQIVND (reference sequence). The germline V and J ends were trimmed by 0 bases and 7 bases, with 9 bases remaining between them. The CDR3 has 13 residues. The CDR3 loop reads CASSIDPVGTQYF. The CDR3 bases are TGTGCCAGTAGTATAGACCCCGTAGGGACCCAGTACTTC. Combining the CDR3 with reference TRBV19 and TRBJ2-5 gives the whole variable domain DGGITQSPKYLFRKEGQNVTLSCEQNLNHDAMYWYRQDPGQGLRLIYYSQIVNDFQKGDIAEGYSVSREKKESFPLTVTSAQKNPTAFYLCASSIDPVGTQYFGPGTRLLVL.

V gene TRBV2 combines with J gene TRBJ2-5; the match to TRBD1 covers 7 bases. The V and J ends lost 7 bases and 5 bases, in that order; junction bases with no gene match: 19. Germline V gives CDR1 SNHLY, CDR2 FYNNEI. The CDR3 contains 17 residues. This CDR3 reads CASTRTRLDRVHETQYF. The CDR3 nucleotides read TGTGCCAGCACGAGGACGAGACTTGACAGGGTTCACGAGACCCAGTACTTC.

J is TRBJ1-1 and V is TRBV5-1; no reliable D call. Germline V gene data show CDR1 as SGHRS and CDR2 as YFSETQ. CDR3 length: 14 residues. V was shortened by 0 bases and J by 1 base, with 7 bases between the two germline ends. CDR3 sequence reads: CASSLGPGNTEAFF. The CDR3 DNA sequence: TGCGCCAGCAGCTTGGGGCCGGGGAACACTGAAGCTTTCTTT.

The rearrangement links TRBV27 to TRBJ1-2; D uncertain. This CDR3 region has 14 residues. Germline V CDR1 and CDR2: MNHEY, SMNVEV (reference sequence). V lost 3 bases and J lost 7, with 15 bases in between. CDR3 sequence: CASSFSEPRGGYTF. CDR3 nucleotide sequence: TGTGCCAGCAGTTTCTCCGAACCGAGAGGTGGCTACACCTTC.

J is TRBJ2-2 and V is TRBV7-3; TRBD2 agrees at 7 bases. This CDR3 spans 15 amino acids. Germline CDR1 and CDR2: SGHTA and FQGTGA. V shed 5 bases, J shed 6 bases, and the junction held 9 bases outside the gene matches. In DNA form, the CDR3 reads TGTGCCAGCAGCCCCAGACTAGCCAGGGCCGGGGAGCTGTTTTTT. Translation gives CASSPRLARAGELFF.

The rearrangement joins TRBV5-1 to TRBJ2-2, with D maybe TRBD1 (6 bases). V gave up 8 bases and J gave up 14 bases, with 7 bases separating them. The CDR3 sequence is 8 residues long. Germline assignment: CDR1 SGHRS and CDR2 YFSETQ. Written as DNA, the CDR3 is TGCGCCAGGGGGGCCCTGTTTTTT. Translated, it gives CARGALFF.

V is TRBV5-1 and J is TRBJ2-1; tentatively, D is TRBD1 or TRBD2 (5 bases each). V was pared by 4 bases and J by 11 bases, with 19 bases between. This CDR3 is built from 14 residues. Germline loops: CDR1 SGHRS, CDR2 YFSETQ. The CDR3 nucleotides read TGCGCCAGCAGCCGCCTCGGGACCTCACCCCAGCAGTTCTTC. Residues: CASSRLGTSPQQFF.

This chain connects TRBV9 to TRBJ2-1, with D unclear. This CDR3 region has 13 residues. The germline V and J ends were trimmed by 0 bases and 6 bases, with 7 bases remaining between them. Germline loops: CDR1 SGDLS, CDR2 YYNGEE. CDR3: CASSVATGNEQFF. As DNA, the CDR3 is TGTGCCAGCAGCGTAGCTACGGGCAATGAGCAGTTCTTC.

V usage is TRBV3-1 (or the pseudogene TRBV3-2) and J usage is TRBJ1-1, with D perhaps matching TRBD1 (5 bases). This CDR3 spans 13 amino acids. Germline V gene sequence: CDR1 LGHDT, CDR2 YNNKEL (reference sequence). V was clipped by 1 base and J by 6 bases, with 9 bases between them. The DNA for the CDR3 is TGTGCCAGCAGCCAAGCACCAGGGCCTGAAGCTTTCTTT. It is translated as CASSQAPGPEAFF.

The gene calls are TRBV7-8 and TRBJ2-7; possibly TRBD2 for D (5 bases). The CDR3 runs to 15 residues. V lost 1 base to trimming and J lost 5 bases, with 15 bases between them. Germline CDR1 reads SGHVS; CDR2 reads FQNEAQ. CDR3 DNA: TGTGCCAGCAGCTTAGGGCGGGCGATCATCGACGAGCAGTACTTC. Residues: CASSLGRAIIDEQYF.

This rearrangement joins TRBV11-3 to TRBJ2-2; D is unresolved. Germline V lookup: CDR1 SGHNT, CDR2 YENEEA. The CDR3 has 13 residues. V was trimmed by 5 bases and J by 3 bases, leaving 7 bases between them. CDR3 DNA sequence: TGTGCCAGCAGCCTAGGATACACCGGGGAGCTGTTTTTT. Translation: CASSLGYTGELFF.

V gene TRBV30 combines with J gene TRBJ2-7; TRBD1 agrees at 10 bases. Trimming removed 3 bases from V and 2 bases from J; junction bases left unmatched: 7. CDR3 length: 15 residues. Germline loops: CDR1 GTSNPN, CDR2 SVGIG (reference sequence). The DNA for the CDR3 is TGTGCCTGGAGCTTCCGGGACAGGGGAACCTACGAGCAGTACTTC. Protein sequence: CAWSFRDRGTYEQYF.